This T cell receptor beta chain is from a study of T-cell reconstitution after alpha-beta-depleted transplantation in children. Study-wide results and caveats: From newly produced T cells came most of the T-cell counts and diversity one year after transplant. About two months after transplant, alpha-beta T cells reportedly came from several hundred expanded graft clones.

Trimming took 4 bases from V and 4 from J; bases not matched to a gene: 5. The CDR3 loop spans 16 amino acids. Germline assignment: CDR1 LGHNA and CDR2 YNFKEQ. Unique molecular identifiers were incorporated into the prepared TCRbeta library. Each CDR3 protein is one row after TCRdb ran MiXCR on the PCR reads. Among a few hundred thousand distinct CDR3 sequences, under 30% were seen once, and the ten largest hold 2% to 3%. The table lists this clonotype with a few counts. Its cognate antigen is unknown. Source: PBMCs, taken before TCRalphabeta/CD19-depleted stem cell transplant. This clonotype was sampled from a girl aged 2-10 years with Fanconi anemia, due to receive a stem cell transplant. V usage is TRBV4-2 and J usage is TRBJ2-3; 13 positions match TRBD2. The CDR3 DNA reads as TGTGCCAGCAGCCGCTTAGGGACTAGCGGGGCAGATACGCAGTATTTT. Amino acids: CASSRLGTSGADTQYF.